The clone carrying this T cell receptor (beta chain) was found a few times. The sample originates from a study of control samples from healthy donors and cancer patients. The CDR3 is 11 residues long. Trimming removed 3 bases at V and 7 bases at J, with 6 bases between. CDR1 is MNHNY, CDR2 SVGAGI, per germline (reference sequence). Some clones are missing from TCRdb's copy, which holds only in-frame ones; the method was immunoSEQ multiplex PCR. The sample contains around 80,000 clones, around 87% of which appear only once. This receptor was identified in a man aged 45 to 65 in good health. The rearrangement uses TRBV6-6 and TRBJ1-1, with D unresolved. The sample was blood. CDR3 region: CASSYNVEAFF. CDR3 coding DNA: TGTGCCAGCAGTTATAACGTTGAAGCTTTCTTT.